The source of this TCR beta chain is a study of blood T cell repertoires in COVID-19. Per the original data handling: Using reference gene primer amplification, nucleated cell counts were estimated. Produced via immunoSEQ multiplex PCR; TCRdb's table is partial and in-frame only. V, J and clone size derive from that table, while D and trimming were established from the DNA sequence. The table shows 150,000 to 180,000 clones, with around four fifths occurring only once. Germline lookup yields CDR1 LNHDA and CDR2 SQIVND (reference sequence). V lost 2 bases and J lost 5, with 15 bases in between. The CDR3 loop spans 15 amino acids.

The rearrangement uses TRBV19 and TRBJ2-5; perhaps TRBD1 as D (5 bases). The sample was PBMCs or T cells enriched from blood (not recorded which). The TCR comes from a man in his fifties or sixties who had recovered from COVID-19. The CDR3 loop reads CASSIMTASRETQYF. For the CDR3, the DNA is TGTGCCAGTAGTATAATGACAGCGAGTCGGGAGACCCAGTACTTC.